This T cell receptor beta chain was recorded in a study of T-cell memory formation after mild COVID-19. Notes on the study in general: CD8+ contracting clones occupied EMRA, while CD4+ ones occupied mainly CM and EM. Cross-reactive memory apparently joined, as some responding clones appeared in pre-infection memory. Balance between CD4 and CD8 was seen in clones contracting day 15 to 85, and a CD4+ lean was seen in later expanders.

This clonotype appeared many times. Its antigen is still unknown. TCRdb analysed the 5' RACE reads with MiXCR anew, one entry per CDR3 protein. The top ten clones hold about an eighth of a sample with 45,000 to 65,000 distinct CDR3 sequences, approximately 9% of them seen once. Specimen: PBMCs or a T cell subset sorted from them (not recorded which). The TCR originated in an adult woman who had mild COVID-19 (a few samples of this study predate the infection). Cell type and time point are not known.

The CDR3 nucleotides are TGTGCCTGGAGTGAGCGCTCAGGGGACTACGAGCAGTACTTC. It encodes CAWSERSGDYEQYF. The rearrangement uses TRBV30 and TRBJ2-7, with D possibly TRBD1 on 6 matching bases. The CDR3 runs 14 residues. V lost 1 base, J lost 3 bases, and 13 bases lay in between. The germline gives CDR1 GTSNPN, CDR2 SVGIG (reference sequence).